The present T cell receptor beta chain was sequenced within a study of early stage breast cancer tumors. Study-wide context: About 80% of the 16 invasive tumors were ER+, PR+ and HER2-. Average read coverage per sample was approximately 10-fold.

A note on this clone: Antigen unknown. The junction departs from germline at one end; a sequencing error may be responsible.

Overall study findings and caveats: Chain pairing and CD4, CD8 or FOXP3 expression were not captured.

Each sample had two DNA replicates, about 0.47 ug blood or about 1.5 ug tissue. The method was immunoSEQ multiplex PCR; TCRdb's version includes in-frame clones alone and lacks a portion of them. Here the sample spans about 24,000 clones, 65% to 70% being singletons. The sequence was collected from a person between 55 and 69 years old with breast cancer. The sample consisted of breast tumor tissue.

The CDR3 DNA is TGTGCTAGCAGCGAAACAGGGGGCACTGAAGCTTTCTTT. Its translation is CASSETGGTEAFF. The chain employs TRBV7-7 and TRBJ1-1, with TRBD1 matching 8 bases. This CDR3 has 13 residues. Germline-derived CDR1 and CDR2 are SSHAT and FNYEAQ (reference sequence).